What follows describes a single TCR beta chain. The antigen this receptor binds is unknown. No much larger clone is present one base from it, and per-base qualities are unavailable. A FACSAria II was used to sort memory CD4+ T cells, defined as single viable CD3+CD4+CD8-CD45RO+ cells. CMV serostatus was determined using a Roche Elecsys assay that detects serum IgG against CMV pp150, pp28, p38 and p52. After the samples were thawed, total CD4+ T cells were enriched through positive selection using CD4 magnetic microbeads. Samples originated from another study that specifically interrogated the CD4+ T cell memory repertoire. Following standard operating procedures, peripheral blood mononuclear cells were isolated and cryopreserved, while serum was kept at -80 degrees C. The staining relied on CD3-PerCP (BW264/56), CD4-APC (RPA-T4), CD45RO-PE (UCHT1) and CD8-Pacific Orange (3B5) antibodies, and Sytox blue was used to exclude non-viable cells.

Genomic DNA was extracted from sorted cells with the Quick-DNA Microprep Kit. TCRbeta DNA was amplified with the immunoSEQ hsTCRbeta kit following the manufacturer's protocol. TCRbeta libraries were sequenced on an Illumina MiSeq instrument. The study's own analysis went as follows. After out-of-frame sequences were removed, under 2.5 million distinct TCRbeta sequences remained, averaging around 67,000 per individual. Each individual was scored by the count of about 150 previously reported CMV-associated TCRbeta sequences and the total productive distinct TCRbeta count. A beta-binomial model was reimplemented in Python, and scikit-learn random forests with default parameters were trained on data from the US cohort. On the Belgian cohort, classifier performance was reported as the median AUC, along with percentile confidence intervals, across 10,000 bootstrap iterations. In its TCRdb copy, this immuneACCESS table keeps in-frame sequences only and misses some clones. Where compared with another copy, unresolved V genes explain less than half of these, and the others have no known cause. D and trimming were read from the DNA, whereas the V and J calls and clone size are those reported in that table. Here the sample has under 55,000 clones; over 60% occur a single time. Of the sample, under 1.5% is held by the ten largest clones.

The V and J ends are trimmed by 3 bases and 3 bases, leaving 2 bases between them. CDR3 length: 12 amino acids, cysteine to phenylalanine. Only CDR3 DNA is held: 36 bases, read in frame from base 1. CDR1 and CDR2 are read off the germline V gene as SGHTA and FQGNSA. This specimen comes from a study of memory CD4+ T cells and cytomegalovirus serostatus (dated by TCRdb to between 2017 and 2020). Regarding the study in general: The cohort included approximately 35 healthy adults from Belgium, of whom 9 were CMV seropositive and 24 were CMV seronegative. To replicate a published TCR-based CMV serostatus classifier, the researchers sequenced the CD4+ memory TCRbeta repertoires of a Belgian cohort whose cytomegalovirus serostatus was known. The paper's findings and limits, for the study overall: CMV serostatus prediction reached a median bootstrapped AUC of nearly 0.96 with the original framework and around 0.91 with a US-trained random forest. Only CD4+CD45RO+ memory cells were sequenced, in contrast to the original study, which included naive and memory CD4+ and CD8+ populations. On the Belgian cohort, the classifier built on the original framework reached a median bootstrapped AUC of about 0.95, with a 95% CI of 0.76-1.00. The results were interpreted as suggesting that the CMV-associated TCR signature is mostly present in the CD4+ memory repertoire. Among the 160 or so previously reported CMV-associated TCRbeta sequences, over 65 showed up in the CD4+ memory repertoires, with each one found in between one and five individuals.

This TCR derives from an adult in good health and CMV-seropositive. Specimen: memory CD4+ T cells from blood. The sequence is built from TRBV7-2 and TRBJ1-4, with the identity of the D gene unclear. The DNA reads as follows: TGTGCCAGCAGCTTTTCTAATGAAAAACTGTTTTTT. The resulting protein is CASSFSNEKLFF.